These 11 T cell receptor beta chains share one sample of origin, sequenced in a study of blood T cell repertoires in COVID-19. The assay was immunoSEQ multiplex PCR, and TCRdb's table has in-frame clones only and misses some. The table shows about 83,000 clones, with about 90% occurring only once. The sequenced sample consisted of peripheral blood. These receptors were taken from a woman between 50 and 59 years old with active or convalescent COVID-19.

The chain links TRBV4-3 to TRBJ1-1; D possibly corresponds to TRBD1 (5 bases). The V and J ends lost 4 bases and 2 bases respectively, with 11 bases between them. Germline CDR1 LGHNA, CDR2 YSLEER. The CDR3 sequence is 14 residues long. CDR3: CASSRGHSNTEAFF. The CDR3 DNA follows: TGCGCCAGCAGCCGTGGACATTCTAACACTGAAGCTTTCTTT.

The V gene is TRBV2, the J gene TRBJ1-1, with a weak D call TRBD1 (6 bases). The CDR3 runs 14 residues. V was cut by 6 bases and J by 1 base, with 12 bases left in between. Germline CDR1 SNHLY, CDR2 FYNNEI. The CDR3 sequence is CASRATGPNTEAFF. In DNA form, the CDR3 reads TGTGCCAGCAGAGCAACAGGGCCGAACACTGAAGCTTTCTTT.

The chain couples TRBV5-4 to TRBJ1-2; D is uncertain. The CDR3 is 12 amino acids. Germline loops: CDR1 SGHNT, CDR2 YYREEE (reference sequence). The germline V and J ends were trimmed by 1 base and 8 bases, with 9 bases remaining between them. This chain's CDR3 is CASSLYYMGYTF. The CDR3 bases are TGTGCCAGCAGCTTGTACTATATGGGCTACACCTTC.

CDR3: CASSFEGTTEAFF. CDR3 DNA sequence: TGTGCCAGCAGTTTTGAGGGCACCACTGAAGCTTTCTTT. The rearrangement links TRBV12-3 or TRBV12-4 to TRBJ1-1; D is unclear. V lost 3 bases to trimming and J lost 4 bases, with 9 bases between them. The CDR3 runs to 13 residues.

J is TRBJ1-3 and V is TRBV5-8; D ambiguous. The CDR3 sequence is 11 residues long. Germline CDR1 reads SGHTS; CDR2 reads YDEGEE. Trimming stripped 4 bases from V and 8 bases from J, with 7 bases between. The chain's CDR3 is CASSNSHTIYF. The CDR3 nucleotides are TGTGCCAGCAGCAACAGTCACACCATATATTTT.

The chain uses TRBV12-3 or TRBV12-4 and TRBJ1-1; D is unclear. CDR3 length: 12 residues. The germline V and J ends were trimmed by 5 bases and 10 bases, with 14 bases remaining between them. The CDR3 protein is CASSAGSARAFF. CDR3 in DNA: TGTGCCAGCAGTGCGGGGAGTGCGCGAGCTTTCTTT.

This clone was seen a few times. This chain links TRBV20-1 with TRBJ2-7; D perhaps matches TRBD2 (7 bases). This CDR3 has 13 residues. Trimming stripped 3 bases from V and 5 bases from J, with 14 bases between. The germline gives CDR1 DFQATT, CDR2 SNEGSKA (reference sequence). CDR3 residues: CSASYGGPNEQYF. CDR3 DNA sequence: TGCAGTGCTAGTTACGGGGGGCCGAACGAGCAGTACTTC.

The rearrangement links TRBV11-3 to TRBJ2-3, with 8 bases matching TRBD1. Germline CDR1 reads SGHNT; CDR2 reads YENEEA. J was trimmed by 2 bases and V by 5 bases; bases with no gene match: 9. This CDR3 is built from 16 residues. CDR3 loop: CASSPGQGGNTDTQYF. DNA for the CDR3: TGTGCCAGCAGCCCCGGACAGGGTGGAAACACAGATACGCAGTATTTT.

The J gene is TRBJ1-5, the V gene TRBV12-2; the table names TRBD1, a call not compared with the DNA. TRBV12-2 is flagged as a pseudogene. CDR3 length equals 17 residues. The CDR3: CASRSRPFRGPIQPQHF. CDR3 in DNA: TGTGCAAGTCGCTCTCGCCCCTTCAGGGGGCCAATTCAGCCCCAGCATTTT.

This clone occurred once. The gene calls are TRBV5-6 and TRBJ1-1, with 8 bases lining up with TRBD1. This CDR3 comprises 15 residues. The trim removed 6 bases at V and 11 bases at J, leaving 18 bases unmatched. CDR1 is SGHDT and CDR2 is YYEEEE in the germline V gene. This chain's CDR3 is CASTSEGRGPSEAFF. The CDR3 DNA follows: TGTGCCAGCACCTCAGAGGGCAGGGGGCCCTCGGAGGCTTTCTTT.

In its sample, this clone was seen a few times. V gene TRBV20-1 combines with J gene TRBJ2-5, with 14 bases lining up with TRBD2. CDR3 length: 16 amino acids. Germline loops: CDR1 DFQATT, CDR2 SNEGSKA (reference sequence). V trimming: 3 bases; J trimming: 5 bases; junction bases outside the gene matches: 8. The CDR3 DNA reads as TGCAGTGCTAGTAGACTAGCGGGGGGGCGAGGGGAGACCCAGTACTTC. Translation gives CSASRLAGGRGETQYF.